Following are 30 T cell receptor beta chains from one sample sequenced in a study of blood T cell repertoires in COVID-19 (dated by TCRdb to about 2020). Receptor amplification or capture employed the immunoSEQ multiplex PCR assay. Held by TCRdb, this immuneACCESS table contains in-frame sequences only and omits some clones. Under half of the omission traces to an unresolved V gene where checked; the cause of the rest is unknown. The sample records 470,000 or so clones, approximately 85% of which are singletons. More than 3% of the sample belongs to the ten largest clones. Input material: peripheral blood. The source of these receptors is a human donor in a cohort sampled during active COVID-19.

The rearrangement joins TRBV5-4 to TRBJ2-7, with D perhaps TRBD2 (6 bases). V dropped 2 bases and J dropped 6 bases, with 12 bases sitting between them. In germline, CDR1 is SGHNT, CDR2 YYREEE (reference sequence). The CDR3 has 13 residues. As DNA, the CDR3 is TGTGCCAGCAGCTTCCCGGGAGCTCGCGAGCAGTACTTC. Its protein is CASSFPGAREQYF.

The chain combines TRBV5-1 with TRBJ2-7, with 8 bases that match TRBD2. Germline CDR1 and CDR2: SGHRS and YFSETQ. V lost 3 bases to trimming and J lost 2 bases; unmatched junction nucleotides: 7. The length of the CDR3 is 15 residues. CDR3 sequence reads: CASSSSGSSAYEQYF. CDR3 sequence (DNA): TGCGCCAGCAGCTCGAGCGGGAGTAGCGCCTACGAGCAGTACTTC. Together with reference TRBV5-1 and TRBJ2-7, the CDR3 gives the full variable domain: KAGVTQTPRYLIKTRGQQVTLSCSPISGHRSVSWYQQTPGQGLQFLFEYFSETQRNKGNFPGRFSGRQFSNSRSEMNVSTLELGDSALYLCASSSSGSSAYEQYFGPGTRLTVT.

The chain carries TRBV5-1 and TRBJ2-7, with D unclear. Trimming removed 3 bases at V and 5 bases at J, with 6 bases between. The CDR3 covers 11 residues. CDR1 and CDR2 from the germline V gene are SGHRS and YFSETQ. In DNA, the CDR3 is TGCGCCAGCAGCTCGACTCACGAGCAGTACTTC. It encodes CASSSTHEQYF.

This rearrangement joins TRBV2 to TRBJ2-1; 13 nucleotides align to TRBD2. Trimming removed 7 bases from V and 8 bases from J; junction bases left unmatched: 8. Germline V gene sequence: CDR1 SNHLY, CDR2 FYNNEI. The CDR3 is 15 residues long. CDR3 coding DNA: TGTGCCAGCATTGAGGGGACTAGCGGGGTCCATGAGCAGTTCTTC. Amino acid sequence: CASIEGTSGVHEQFF.

The V and J genes are TRBV29-1 and TRBJ1-3; D not resolved. The V gene's germline CDR1 is SQVTM and CDR2 ANQGSEA. V dropped 1 base and J dropped 3 bases, with 7 bases sitting between them. This CDR3 contains 13 residues. The CDR3 is CSVEGSDGNTIYF. The CDR3 region has the DNA TGCAGCGTTGAAGGCAGTGATGGAAACACCATATATTTT.

This clone was detected once. The chain carries TRBV28 and TRBJ2-7; possible D gene TRBD2, 5 bases. Per the germline V gene, CDR1 is MDHEN and CDR2 is SYDVKM. The CDR3 loop spans 15 amino acids. Trimming cost V 5 bases and J 2 bases, with 16 bases left between them. The CDR3 loop is CASSTLGVSTYEQYF. Written as DNA, the CDR3 is TGTGCCAGCAGTACCCTCGGGGTGAGTACCTACGAGCAGTACTTC.

The chain links TRBV7-2 to TRBJ2-1, with 14 bases fitting TRBD2. This CDR3 comprises 19 residues. The germline gives CDR1 SGHTA, CDR2 FQGNSA. The V gene end was trimmed by 4 bases and the J gene end by 3 bases; junction bases not matched to a gene: 11. CDR3 nucleotide sequence: TGTGCCAGCAGCTCGGTACCCGGGACTAGCGGGAGAGGCTACAATGAGCAGTTCTTC. It encodes CASSSVPGTSGRGYNEQFF. Variable domain in full (rest from reference TRBV7-2 and TRBJ2-1): GAGVSQSPSNKVTEKGKDVELRCDPISGHTALYWYRQSLGQGLEFLIYFQGNSAPDKSGLPSDRFSAERTGGSVSTLTIQRTQQEDSAVYLCASSSVPGTSGRGYNEQFFGPGTRLTVL.

CDR3 bases: TGTGCCAGTAGTATCAGGGGTCGGGGACATGGCTACACCTTC. Encoded protein: CASSIRGRGHGYTF. V is TRBV19 and J is TRBJ1-2; weak D call: TRBD1 (6 bases). CDR1 is LNHDA and CDR2 is SQIVND in the germline V gene (reference sequence). Trimming pared 3 bases from V and 6 bases from J, leaving 14 bases between. This CDR3 comprises 14 residues.

CDR3 sequence: CASSQTTGSTDTQYF. CDR3 DNA: TGTGCCAGCAGCCAGACCACGGGGAGCACAGATACGCAGTATTTT. The rearrangement links TRBV7-9 to TRBJ2-3; D is possibly TRBD2 (5 bases). Trimming stripped 5 bases from V and 0 bases from J, with 12 bases between. CDR1 and CDR2 from the germline V gene are SEHNR and FQNEAQ (reference sequence). The CDR3 is made up of 15 amino acids.

The rearrangement links TRBV4-3 to TRBJ2-1; 13 bases line up with TRBD2. V lost 1 base and J lost 8; bases outside the gene matches: 11. Germline V gene lookup returns CDR1 LGHNA and CDR2 YSLEER. This CDR3 comprises 18 residues. CDR3 in DNA: TGCGCCAGCAGCCAAGCTCCCGCGACTAGCGGGAGGTCCCATGAGCAGTTCTTC. Translating it yields CASSQAPATSGRSHEQFF.

This clone was recorded a few times. The chain has TRBV5-8 and TRBJ2-3, with 8 positions matching TRBD1. The germline V gene has CDR1 SGHTS and CDR2 YDEGEE. After removal of 2 bases from V and 6 bases from J, the junction contained 8 bases not matched to a gene. This CDR3 is built from 15 residues. CDR3 region: CASSFRQGRSDTQYF. The CDR3 DNA sequence: TGTGCCAGCAGCTTTCGACAGGGGAGATCCGATACGCAGTATTTT.

The chain joins TRBV27 to TRBJ1-4; 9 bases align to TRBD1. CDR3 length: 13 amino acids. Germline V gives CDR1 MNHEY, CDR2 SMNVEV (reference sequence). Trimming removed 4 bases from V and 10 bases from J; junction bases left unmatched: 4. CDR3 sequence: CASSWGQGGKLFF. The CDR3 DNA reads as TGTGCCAGCAGTTGGGGACAGGGCGGAAAACTGTTTTTT.

The chain links TRBV15 to TRBJ2-3, with TRBD2 identical over 12 bases. V gave up 5 bases and J gave up 5 bases; unmatched junction bases: 5. The CDR3 has 15 amino acids. The germline CDR1 and CDR2 sequences are LNHNV and YYDKDF (reference sequence). The CDR3 region is CATSRTSGIGDTQYF. CDR3 DNA: TGTGCCACCAGCCGGACTAGCGGGATAGGAGATACGCAGTATTTT.

The V call is TRBV28, the J call TRBJ1-1, with 11 bases identical to TRBD1. Germline V gene sequence: CDR1 MDHEN, CDR2 SYDVKM. The CDR3 is made up of 14 amino acids. J was trimmed by 11 bases and V by 2 bases; bases with no gene match: 7. The CDR3 DNA reads TGTGCCAGCAGTTTAGGGACAGGGGGTTGGGTTGCTTTCTTT. Translating it yields CASSLGTGGWVAFF.

The V gene is TRBV5-1, the J gene TRBJ1-1; weak D call: TRBD1 (5 bases). Germline assignment: CDR1 SGHRS and CDR2 YFSETQ. The CDR3 contains 15 residues. V lost 1 base, J lost 1 base, and 11 bases lay in between. CDR3 in amino acids: CASSLPRGENTEAFF. The CDR3, as DNA: TGCGCCAGCAGCTTGCCCCGGGGGGAGAACACTGAAGCTTTCTTT. The full variable domain, with the rest looked up from reference TRBV5-1 and TRBJ1-1, is KAGVTQTPRYLIKTRGQQVTLSCSPISGHRSVSWYQQTPGQGLQFLFEYFSETQRNKGNFPGRFSGRQFSNSRSEMNVSTLELGDSALYLCASSLPRGENTEAFFGQGTRLTVV.

This clone was observed a single time. The J gene is TRBJ2-3, the V gene TRBV11-3; 9 bases agree with TRBD1. The germline gives CDR1 SGHNT, CDR2 YENEEA. The V and J ends lost 5 bases and 6 bases, in that order; junction bases with no gene match: 6. The CDR3 is 14 residues long. The CDR3, as DNA: TGTGCCAGCAGCCGGGACAGGGCAGGGGATACGCAGTATTTT. Protein: CASSRDRAGDTQYF.

The chain links TRBV5-6 to TRBJ2-7, with 9 bases aligning to TRBD1. Unmatched junction bases numbered 1, after V lost 3 bases and J lost 3 bases. CDR1 is SGHDT, CDR2 YYEEEE, per germline. The CDR3 sequence is 13 residues long. The CDR3 DNA follows: TGTGCCAGCAGCTGGACAGGGGACTACGAGCAGTACTTC. Protein: CASSWTGDYEQYF.

This sequence joins TRBV28 and TRBJ1-1, with D unresolved. The V and J ends lost 6 bases and 1 base respectively, with 6 bases between them. Germline CDR1 and CDR2: MDHEN and SYDVKM. CDR3 size: 12 residues. In nucleotides, the CDR3 is TGTGCCAGCAGGCAGGCGAACACTGAAGCTTTCTTT. It specifies CASRQANTEAFF.

The V call is TRBV27, the J call TRBJ1-2, with a weak D call TRBD1 (6 bases). Deletions cut 4 bases from V and 2 bases from J, with 11 bases between. The germline V gene has CDR1 MNHEY and CDR2 SMNVEV (reference sequence). The CDR3 is made up of 14 amino acids. The CDR3 DNA reads as TGTGCCAGCAGTTCACAGGGCAGGAACTATGGCTACACCTTC. As protein: CASSSQGRNYGYTF.

V is TRBV19 and J is TRBJ2-1, with D unclear. V gave up 10 bases and J gave up 7 bases, with 14 bases separating them. This CDR3 comprises 12 residues. In germline, CDR1 is LNHDA, CDR2 SQIVND (reference sequence). The CDR3 nucleotides are TGTGCCACCTCGGAGAGTCGGAATGAGCAGTTCTTC. It specifies CATSESRNEQFF.

This chain connects TRBV5-4 to TRBJ2-7; 7 bases are a match to TRBD1. Germline CDR1 SGHNT, CDR2 YYREEE (reference sequence). This CDR3 comprises 14 residues. Losses at the gene ends were 1 base for V and 5 bases for J; bases not matched to a gene: 6. CDR3 sequence (DNA): TGTGCCAGCAGCTTGAATCCTCAGGGGGACGAGCAGTACTTC. Translating gives CASSLNPQGDEQYF.

V usage is TRBV18 and J usage is TRBJ1-5; 7 bases fit TRBD1. Germline V gene lookup returns CDR1 KGHSH and CDR2 LQKENI. J was trimmed by 6 bases and V by 4 bases; bases with no gene match: 6. CDR3 length equals 14 residues. The CDR3 region has the DNA TGTGCCAGCTCACTCCCAGGGGGTACTCAGCCCCAGCATTTT. As protein: CASSLPGGTQPQHF.

V is TRBV28 and J is TRBJ2-3; D remains ambiguous. Germline V gene data show CDR1 as MDHEN and CDR2 as SYDVKM. The V end lost 3 bases, the J end lost 0 bases, and 7 bases lay between the germline ends. The CDR3 runs 14 residues. The CDR3 sequence: CASSLTLSTDTQYF. CDR3 bases: TGTGCCAGCAGTTTGACTTTAAGCACAGATACGCAGTATTTT.

The chain is built from TRBV30 and TRBJ1-2; D ambiguous. V was cut by 4 bases and J by 6 bases, with 12 bases left in between. Per germline, CDR1 GTSNPN and CDR2 SVGIG (reference sequence). The CDR3 contains 12 residues. CDR3 residues: CAWMEGEDGYTF. Here the CDR3 DNA reads TGTGCCTGGATGGAGGGCGAGGATGGCTACACCTTC. Variable domain in full (rest from reference TRBV30 and TRBJ1-2): SQTIHQWPATLVQPVGSPLSLECTVEGTSNPNLYWYRQAAGRGLQLLFYSVGIGQISSEVPQNLSASRPQDRQFILSSKKLLLSDSGFYLCAWMEGEDGYTFGSGTRLTVV.

J is TRBJ2-1 and V is TRBV7-8, with 14 bases that match TRBD2. V lost 10 bases, J lost 9 bases, and 11 bases stayed unmatched. The length of the CDR3 is 15 residues. The germline CDR1 and CDR2 sequences are SGHVS and FQNEAQ. This chain's CDR3 is CATHETSGGEGEQFF. CDR3 in DNA: TGTGCCACCCACGAGACTAGCGGGGGGGAGGGTGAGCAGTTCTTC.

The genes are TRBV7-9 and TRBJ1-4; 9 bases are shared with TRBD1. Trimming cost V 1 base and J 6 bases; bases outside gene matches: 3. Germline loops: CDR1 SEHNR, CDR2 FQNEAQ (reference sequence). The CDR3 spans 15 residues. The CDR3 loop reads CASSLVTGGYEKLFF. The CDR3 region has the DNA TGTGCCAGCAGCTTAGTAACAGGGGGCTATGAAAAACTGTTTTTT.

V and J are TRBV11-1 and TRBJ2-3; D perhaps matches TRBD1 (6 bases). Germline V gene sequence: CDR1 SGHAT, CDR2 FQDESV (reference sequence). V was cut by 5 bases and J by 3 bases, with 18 bases left in between. The CDR3 loop spans 16 amino acids. CDR3 loop: CASSKGAGAGTDTQYF. The CDR3 region has the DNA TGTGCCAGCAGCAAAGGGGCAGGGGCCGGTACAGATACGCAGTATTTT.

A few counts support this clone. The rearrangement links TRBV11-2 to TRBJ2-1; the match to TRBD2 covers 8 bases. The V gene end was trimmed by 2 bases and the J gene end by 8 bases; junction bases not matched to a gene: 17. This CDR3 has 18 residues. Germline V lookup: CDR1 SGHAT, CDR2 FQNNGV. The chain's CDR3 is CASSLHIRGGNHRDEQFF. For the CDR3, the DNA is TGTGCCAGCAGCTTACATATCCGGGGGGGGAACCACCGGGATGAGCAGTTCTTC.

V and J are TRBV6-5 and TRBJ1-1; the match to TRBD1 covers 8 bases. The trim removed 5 bases at V and 8 bases at J, leaving 7 bases unmatched. This CDR3 contains 13 residues. Per germline, CDR1 MNHEY and CDR2 SVGAGI. DNA of the CDR3: TGTGCCAGCAGTCTACGAGACAGGGGCGAAGCTTTCTTT. Translating gives CASSLRDRGEAFF.

The rearrangement joins TRBV5-1 to TRBJ1-3; D is perhaps TRBD1 (5 bases). V was pared by 0 bases and J by 0 bases, with 13 bases between. The CDR3 is 17 amino acids. Germline V gene data show CDR1 as SGHRS and CDR2 as YFSETQ. CDR3: CASSLGVGQYSGNTIYF. DNA of the CDR3: TGCGCCAGCAGCTTGGGAGTCGGACAATACTCTGGAAACACCATATATTTT.